One and the same sample provided the 19 T cell receptor beta chains below, sequenced in a study of identifying expanded T cells in peripheral blood. Sequenced by immunoSEQ multiplex PCR; TCRdb stores in-frame clones only, minus some. Of approximately 130,000 clones listed, around nine tenths are singletons. Sequences were obtained from blood. The receptors shown here come from a person between 18 and 75 years old in good health.

The rearrangement joins TRBV28 to TRBJ2-5; 8 bases match TRBD1. Germline V lookup: CDR1 MDHEN, CDR2 SYDVKM. Trimming took 3 bases from V and 3 from J; bases not matched to a gene: 6. The CDR3 length is 15 residues. The CDR3 DNA reads as TGTGCCAGCAGTTTCCGACAGGGGAAGAAAGAGACCCAGTACTTC. Amino acid sequence: CASSFRQGKKETQYF.

This clone is medium-sized (0.01 to 0.1%) in the sample. The chain links TRBV19 to TRBJ2-7; no clear D. This CDR3 spans 12 amino acids. Germline V lookup: CDR1 LNHDA, CDR2 SQIVND (reference sequence). Trimming took off 4 bases at V and 5 bases at J, with 9 bases between the two ends. The CDR3 reads CASSTLGNEQYF. Here the CDR3 DNA reads TGTGCCAGTAGTACGCTGGGGAACGAGCAGTACTTC.

This clone was counted a few times. The V call is TRBV19, the J call TRBJ2-5; D unresolved. Germline values: CDR1 LNHDA, CDR2 SQIVND (reference sequence). The CDR3 sequence is 12 residues long. The V end was cut by 4 bases, the J end by 4 bases, with 7 bases between. The CDR3 is CASSSERETQYF. The CDR3 nucleotides are TGTGCCAGTAGTAGTGAACGAGAGACCCAGTACTTC.

This sequence joins TRBV6-1 and TRBJ2-7; D possibly matches TRBD1 or TRBD2 (5 bases each). The V and J ends lost 8 bases and 5 bases respectively, with 7 bases between them. This CDR3 has 10 amino acids. Germline CDR1 is MNHNS and CDR2 is SASEGT. CDR3 nucleotide sequence: TGTGCCAGCGGGGGTAACGAGCAGTACTTC. This gives the protein CASGGNEQYF.

The chain uses TRBV19 and TRBJ2-7, with TRBD2 as a possible D gene (6 bases). V lost 3 bases and J lost 2, with 11 bases in between. Germline V CDR1 and CDR2: LNHDA, SQIVND (reference sequence). CDR3 length: 14 residues. The CDR3 sequence is CASSIPGGAYEQYF. CDR3 in DNA: TGTGCCAGTAGTATTCCTGGAGGGGCCTACGAGCAGTACTTC.

The V and J genes are TRBV30 and TRBJ1-1; D gene uncertain. Looked up from germline, CDR1 is GTSNPN and CDR2 is SVGIG (reference sequence). There are 13 residues in the CDR3. With 4 bases removed from V and 4 bases from J, the gap between germline ends came to 13 bases. DNA of the CDR3: TGTGCCTGGACCGCCAGAGGGTTCACTGAAGCTTTCTTT. Its translation is CAWTARGFTEAFF.

Only one count was recorded for this clone. The V gene is TRBV25-1, the J gene TRBJ2-4; no clear D. CDR3 length: 15 residues. From germline, CDR1 is MGHDK and CDR2 SYGVNS. V gave up 2 bases and J gave up 1 base, with 9 bases separating them. The CDR3 coding sequence is TGTGCCAGCAGTGAAGTCGGCAAGGCCAAAAACATTCAGTACTTC. This gives the protein CASSEVGKAKNIQYF.

The chain uses TRBV30 and TRBJ1-2; 9 bases match TRBD1. The CDR3 totals 14 residues. Germline lookup yields CDR1 GTSNPN and CDR2 SVGIG (reference sequence). The V gene end was trimmed by 4 bases and the J gene end by 3 bases; junction bases not matched to a gene: 6. The CDR3 spells CAWTPGQGHYGYTF. CDR3 nucleotides: TGTGCCTGGACACCGGGACAGGGCCACTATGGCTACACCTTC.

This rearrangement joins TRBV7-3 to TRBJ2-1, with D perhaps TRBD1 (6 bases). This CDR3 comprises 12 residues. Per the germline V gene, CDR1 is SGHTA and CDR2 is FQGTGA. V lost 5 bases and J lost 11, with 13 bases in between. CDR3 region: CASSHQDSQQFF. In nucleotides, the CDR3 is TGTGCCAGCAGCCATCAGGACAGTCAGCAGTTCTTC.

The chain carries TRBV7-9 and TRBJ1-5, with D tentatively TRBD1 (6 bases). From germline, CDR1 is SEHNR and CDR2 FQNEAQ (reference sequence). CDR3 length equals 15 residues. V lost 3 bases and J 0 bases, leaving 9 bases between the germline ends. The CDR3 region is CASSFTGPSNQPQHF. The CDR3 DNA reads as TGTGCCAGCAGCTTTACAGGGCCTAGCAATCAGCCCCAGCATTTT.

The chain links TRBV19 to TRBJ1-5; 7 bases match TRBD1. The germline V gene has CDR1 LNHDA and CDR2 SQIVND (reference sequence). J gave up 7 bases and V 5 bases, and 8 bases lay outside the gene matches. The length of the CDR3 is 14 residues. The CDR3 is CASSLGRGGQPQHF. CDR3 bases: TGTGCCAGTAGTCTCGGCAGGGGGGGACAGCCCCAGCATTTT.

This clone was seen just once. The V and J genes are TRBV4-2 and TRBJ2-5; the D gene is possibly TRBD1 (5 bases). Germline CDR1 reads LGHNA; CDR2 reads YNFKEQ. The ends were cut back, 0 bases at V and 5 bases at J, with 10 bases in the middle. The CDR3 has 14 residues. CDR3 loop: CASSQDSGLETQYF. CDR3 nucleotides: TGTGCCAGCAGCCAAGATTCAGGGTTGGAGACCCAGTACTTC.

This chain connects TRBV7-9 to TRBJ1-3; D gene uncertain. Trimming removed 2 bases from V and 0 bases from J, with 11 bases in between. Germline V gene data show CDR1 as SEHNR and CDR2 as FQNEAQ (reference sequence). CDR3 length: 16 residues. The CDR3 sequence: CASSLIRSASGNTIYF. CDR3 DNA sequence: TGTGCCAGCAGCTTAATAAGGTCAGCCTCTGGAAACACCATATATTTT.

The chain has TRBV19 and TRBJ2-1; 7 bases are a match to TRBD1. The CDR3 is made up of 16 amino acids. Trimming cost V 7 bases and J 3 bases; bases outside gene matches: 12. Germline CDR1 and CDR2: LNHDA and SQIVND (reference sequence). CDR3 loop: CASTPGQAIDYNEQFF. The CDR3 DNA reads as TGTGCCAGTACCCCTGGACAGGCGATAGACTACAATGAGCAGTTCTTC.

The chain combines TRBV5-4 with TRBJ1-1; 8 nucleotides align to TRBD1. CDR1 SGHNT and CDR2 YYREEE come from the germline V gene (reference sequence). V gave up 5 bases and J gave up 4 bases; unmatched junction bases: 4. The CDR3 contains 13 residues. This CDR3 is CASRKDRVTEAFF. Here the CDR3 DNA reads TGTGCCAGCAGGAAGGACAGGGTCACTGAAGCTTTCTTT.

This clone was found a few times. The chain employs TRBV7-7 and TRBJ1-1; D gene uncertain. V lost 5 bases to trimming and J lost 3 bases, with 10 bases between them. The CDR3 loop spans 13 amino acids. CDR1 SSHAT and CDR2 FNYEAQ come from the germline V gene (reference sequence). This CDR3 is CASSRGVDTEAFF. CDR3 nucleotides: TGTGCCAGCAGCCGCGGGGTGGACACTGAAGCTTTCTTT.

This rearrangement joins TRBV5-1 to TRBJ2-1, with TRBD2 matching 10 bases. Trimming removed 0 bases from V and 4 bases from J; junction bases left unmatched: 1. There are 15 residues in the CDR3. Looked up from germline, CDR1 is SGHRS and CDR2 is YFSETQ. CDR3 nucleotide sequence: TGCGCCAGCAGCTTGGCTAGCGGGAGATACAATGAGCAGTTCTTC. Translated, it gives CASSLASGRYNEQFF.

The CDR3 spells CASSLSSGGLDTQYF. Written as DNA, the CDR3 is TGTGCCAGCAGCTTAAGCAGCGGGGGCTTAGATACGCAGTATTTT. This chain joins TRBV7-2 and TRBJ2-3; 8 bases agree with TRBD2. The germline V gene has CDR1 SGHTA and CDR2 FQGNSA. Trimming took 2 bases from V and 5 from J; bases not matched to a gene: 6. The CDR3 runs to 15 residues.

The chain has TRBV15 and TRBJ2-3; unclear D gene. The CDR3 runs 15 residues. The V end lost 6 bases, the J end lost 0 bases, and 13 bases lay between the germline ends. The germline CDR1 and CDR2 sequences are LNHNV and YYDKDF (reference sequence). The CDR3 region is CATRPLGSSTDTQYF. The CDR3 DNA sequence: TGTGCCACCAGACCCCTGGGGTCTAGCACAGATACGCAGTATTTT.